A selection of T cell receptor beta chains follows, all from one sample in a study of OX40 agonist ivuxolimab in advanced cancers. The table came from immunoSEQ multiplex PCR; TCRdb's copy has only in-frame clones and leaves some out. This table holds roughly 90,000 clones, roughly 92% found once. Here the sequenced sample was CD4+ or CD8+ T cells sorted from blood, taken in a trial of the OX40 agonist ivuxolimab. All receptors derive from an adult with an advanced solid tumor such as melanoma, head and neck, liver or kidney cancer. Each CDR3 is given with its conserved first and last residue. The D gene is left open where the match is weak.

j_call d_call v_call cdr3_nt cdr3_aa
TRBJ2-1 NA TRBV7-2 TGTGCCAGCAGCCCCATGGGACTCCCCGCCTACAATGAGCAGTTCTTC CASSPMGLPAYNEQFF
TRBJ1-3 NA TRBV6-5 TGTGCCAGCATTCCGTTTACTGGAAACACCATATATTTT CASIPFTGNTIYF
TRBJ2-2 TRBD2 TRBV27 TGTGCCAGCGGTAAGGAGCGGGGGAACACCGGGGAGCTGTTTTTT CASGKERGNTGELFF
TRBJ2-1 TRBD2 TRBV7-9 TGTGCCAGCAGCATAACTAGCGGGAGGGCCGGTGAGCAGTTCTTC CASSITSGRAGEQFF
TRBJ2-2 NA TRBV5-1 TGCGCCAGCAGGACCGGGGAGCTGTTTTTT CASRTGELFF
TRBJ2-2 NA TRBV6-4 TGTGCCAGCAGTTCTACAGGGGGGGACACCGGGGAGCTGTTTTTT CASSSTGGDTGELFF
TRBJ2-3 NA TRBV27 TGTGCCAGCAGTTCCCCGGGACTCGAAGATACGCAGTATTTT CASSSPGLEDTQYF
TRBJ1-2 NA TRBV27 TGTGCCAGCAGCCCAAGGAAGGGGGGCGTCGGCTATGGCTACACCTTC CASSPRKGGVGYGYTF
TRBJ2-1 TRBD2 TRBV27 TGTGCCAGCAGTGGCTACAATCTAGCGGGGGGGGTGGGTGAGCAGTTCTTC CASSGYNLAGGVGEQFF
TRBJ1-2 TRBD1 TRBV27 TGTGCCAGCAGGGAACAGGGGGGCTATGGCTACACCTTC CASREQGGYGYTF
TRBJ2-3 NA TRBV9 TGTGCCAGCAGCGTTAGCGGCACAGATACGCAGTATTTT CASSVSGTDTQYF
TRBJ2-3 NA TRBV6-1 TGTGCCAGCAGTGTCCCAAGTACGCAGTATTTT CASSVPSTQYF
TRBJ2-1 NA TRBV2 TGTGCCAGCAGTGAAGTTTTGGGCCGGGGCTCCTACAATGAGCAGTTCTTC CASSEVLGRGSYNEQFF
TRBJ1-5 NA TRBV12-5 TGTGCTAGTGGTCACTATAGCAATCAGCCCCAGCATTTT CASGHYSNQPQHF
TRBJ1-2 NA TRBV4-3 TGCGCCAGCAGCCAAGATTCCAGGGACCCGTATGGCTACACCTTC CASSQDSRDPYGYTF
TRBJ2-1 NA TRBV5-1 TGCGCCAGCGCCCGCACACCGAGCTCCTACAATGAGCAGTTCTTC CASARTPSSYNEQFF
TRBJ2-1 NA TRBV30 TGTGCCTGGGATCGACTAGCCTACAATGAGCAGTTCTTC CAWDRLAYNEQFF
TRBJ2-1 TRBD2 TRBV6-5 TGTGCCAGCAGCCCCGGGACTAGCAATGAGCAGTTCTTC CASSPGTSNEQFF
TRBJ2-7 TRBD1 TRBV27 TGTGCCAGCAGTTTATACCCCCCGGGACAGCAAAACGAGCAGTACTTC CASSLYPPGQQNEQYF
TRBJ2-4 NA TRBV5-6 TGTGCCAGCAGCTTGGTGGAGCCAGGGGTGGGCAAAAACATTCAGTACTTC CASSLVEPGVGKNIQYF
TRBJ2-5 TRBD1 TRBV15 TGTGCCACCACAGACAGGGTGGGAGAGACCCAGTACTTC CATTDRVGETQYF
TRBJ1-3 TRBD1 TRBV5-1 TGCGCCAGCAGCCTTACCGGGACAGGGAAGAGGGCGAACACCATATATTTT CASSLTGTGKRANTIYF
TRBJ2-3 TRBD2 TRBV11-2 TGTGCCAGCAGCTTAGGCCAGCGGGGGACCACAGATACGCAGTATTTT CASSLGQRGTTDTQYF
TRBJ2-3 NA TRBV9 TGTGCCAGCAGCGTAGCAGGCACAGATACGCAGTATTTT CASSVAGTDTQYF
TRBJ2-3 NA TRBV27 TGTGCCAGCACTCTACGGGGATTGATAGATACGCAGTATTTT CASTLRGLIDTQYF
TRBJ2-7 TRBD1 TRBV14 TGTGCCAGCAGCCCCCGGGACAGGGAGTACGAGCAGTACTTC CASSPRDREYEQYF
TRBJ2-5 NA TRBV4-1 TGCGCCAGCAGCCAAGGGCCCGGACAGCAAGAGACCCAGTACTTC CASSQGPGQQETQYF
TRBJ2-4 NA TRBV27 TGTGCCAGCAGTTTATCGAAGGGAGCCAAAAACATTCAGTACTTC CASSLSKGAKNIQYF
TRBJ1-5 TRBD1 TRBV27 TGTGCCAGCAGCTTGGGGACAGGGCCAAATCAGCCCCAGCATTTT CASSLGTGPNQPQHF